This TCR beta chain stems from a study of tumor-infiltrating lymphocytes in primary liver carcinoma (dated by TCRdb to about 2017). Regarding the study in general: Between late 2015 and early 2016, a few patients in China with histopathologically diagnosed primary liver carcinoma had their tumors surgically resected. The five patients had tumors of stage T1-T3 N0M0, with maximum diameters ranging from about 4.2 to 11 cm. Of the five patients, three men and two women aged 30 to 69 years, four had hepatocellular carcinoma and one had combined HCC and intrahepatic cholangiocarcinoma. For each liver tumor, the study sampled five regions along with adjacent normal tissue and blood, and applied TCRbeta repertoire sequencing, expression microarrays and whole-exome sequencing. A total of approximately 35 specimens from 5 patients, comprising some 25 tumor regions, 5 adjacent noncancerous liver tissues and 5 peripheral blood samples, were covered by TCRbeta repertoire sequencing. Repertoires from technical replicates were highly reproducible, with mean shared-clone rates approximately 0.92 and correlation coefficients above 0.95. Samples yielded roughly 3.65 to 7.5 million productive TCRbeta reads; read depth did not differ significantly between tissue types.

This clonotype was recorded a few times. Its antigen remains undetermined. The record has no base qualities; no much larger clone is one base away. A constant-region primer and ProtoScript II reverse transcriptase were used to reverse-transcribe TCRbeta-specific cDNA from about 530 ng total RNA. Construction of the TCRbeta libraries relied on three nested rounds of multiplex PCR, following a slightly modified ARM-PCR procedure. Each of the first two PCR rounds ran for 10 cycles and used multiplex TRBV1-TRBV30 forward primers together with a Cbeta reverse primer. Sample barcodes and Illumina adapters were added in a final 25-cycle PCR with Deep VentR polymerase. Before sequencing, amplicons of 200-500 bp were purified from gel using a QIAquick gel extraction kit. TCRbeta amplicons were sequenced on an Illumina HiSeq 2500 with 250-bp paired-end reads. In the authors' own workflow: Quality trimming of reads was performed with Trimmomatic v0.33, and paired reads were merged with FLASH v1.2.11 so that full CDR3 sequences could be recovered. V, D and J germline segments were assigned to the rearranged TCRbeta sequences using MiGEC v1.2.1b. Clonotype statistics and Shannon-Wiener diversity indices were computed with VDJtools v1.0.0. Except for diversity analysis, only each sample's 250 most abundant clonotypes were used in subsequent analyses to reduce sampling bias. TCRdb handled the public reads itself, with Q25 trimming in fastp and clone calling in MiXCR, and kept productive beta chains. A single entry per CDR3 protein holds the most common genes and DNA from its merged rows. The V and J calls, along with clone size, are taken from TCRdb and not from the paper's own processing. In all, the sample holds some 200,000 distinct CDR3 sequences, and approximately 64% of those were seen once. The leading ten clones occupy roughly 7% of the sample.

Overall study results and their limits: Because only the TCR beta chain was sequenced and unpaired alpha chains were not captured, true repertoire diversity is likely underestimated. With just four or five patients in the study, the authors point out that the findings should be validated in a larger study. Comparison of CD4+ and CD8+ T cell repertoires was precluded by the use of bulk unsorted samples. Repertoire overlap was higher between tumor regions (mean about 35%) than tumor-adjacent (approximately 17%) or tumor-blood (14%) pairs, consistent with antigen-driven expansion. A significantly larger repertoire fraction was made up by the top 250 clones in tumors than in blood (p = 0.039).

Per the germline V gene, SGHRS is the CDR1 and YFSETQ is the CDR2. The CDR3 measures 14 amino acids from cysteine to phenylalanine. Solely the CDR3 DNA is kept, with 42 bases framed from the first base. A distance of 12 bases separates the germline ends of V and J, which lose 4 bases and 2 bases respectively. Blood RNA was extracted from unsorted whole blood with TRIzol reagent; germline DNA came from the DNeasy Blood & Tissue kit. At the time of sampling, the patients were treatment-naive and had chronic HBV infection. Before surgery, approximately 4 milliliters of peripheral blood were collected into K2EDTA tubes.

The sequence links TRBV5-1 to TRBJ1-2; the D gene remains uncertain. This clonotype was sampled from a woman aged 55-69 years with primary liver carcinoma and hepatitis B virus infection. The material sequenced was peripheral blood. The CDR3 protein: CASSPLRGNYGYTF. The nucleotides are TGCGCCAGCAGCCCGTTGAGAGGAAACTATGGCTACACCTTC. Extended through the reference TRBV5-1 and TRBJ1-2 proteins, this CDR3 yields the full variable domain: KAGVTQTPRYLIKTRGQQVTLSCSPISGHRSVSWYQQTPGQGLQFLFEYFSETQRNKGNFPGRFSGRQFSNSRSEMNVSTLELGDSALYLCASSPLRGNYGYTFGSGTRLTVV.